This entry features one TCR beta chain sequence. Its antigen remains unidentified. Germline values: CDR1 LGHNA, CDR2 YSLEER. The CDR3 has 17 amino acids. Losses at the gene ends were 6 bases for V and 0 bases for J; bases not matched to a gene: 10. This specimen comes from a study of T cells after yellow fever vaccination. Study-wide results and limits: In post-booster samples, most primary-vaccination clones reappeared (around 95% CD4, 88% CD8). Peaking on day 5 versus 15, the secondary response was faster but weaker. Contaminating bulk clonotypes could be abundant in FACS-sorted repertoires.

A universal primer site and UMIs were added as TCR cDNA was made by 5'RACE template switching. TCRdb used MiXCR to reprocess the 5' RACE reads, holding one entry per CDR3 protein. Of approximately 550,000 distinct CDR3 sequences in the sample, roughly 19% are singletons; the top ten hold approximately 14%. The chain carries TRBV4-3 and TRBJ2-1; 8 nucleotides agree with TRBD2. This receptor was identified in a man aged 25 to 45 who received the YFV17D yellow fever vaccine. The sample consisted of PBMCs, taken 15 days after the yellow fever booster vaccination. The CDR3 region is CASSLAGPRSSYNEQFF. The CDR3 DNA reads as TGCGCCAGCAGTCTAGCGGGTCCTAGGAGCTCCTACAATGAGCAGTTCTTC.